This T cell receptor (beta chain) was sequenced in a study of cytomegalovirus exposure and HLA in healthy donors. Study-wide background: An early release of data contained tens of millions of unique TCRs, which came from HLA-typed donors. The study's findings and limits: Later work showed greater clonal expansion in HLA-associated TCR beta chains than in equally common others. Per a prior analysis, the majority of TCR beta V segments were productive roughly 87% or roughly 30% of the time.

CDR3 length: 14 amino acids. With 7 bases removed from V and 1 base from J, the gap between germline ends came to 14 bases. CDR1 is SGHTA and CDR2 is FQGNSA in the germline V gene. Primers: 60 Vbeta forward and 13 Jbeta reverse. Data came from immunoSEQ multiplex PCR; TCRdb stores just in-frame clones and leaves some out. Found here are 100,000 to 150,000 clones, about 80% of them singletons; the top ten hold 8.9%. Comment on this clone: Antigen: not known.

The material sequenced was PBMCs. The chain has TRBV7-2 and TRBJ2-7; D call uncertain. The TCR sequence derives from a man aged 30-40 years in good health and CMV-seropositive. The CDR3, as DNA: TGTGCCAGCAAGCCACTCCACTCTTCCTACGAGCAGTACTTC. This sequence encodes CASKPLHSSYEQYF.